The clone carrying this T cell receptor beta chain was observed many times. TCRdb re-derived calls from the 5' RACE reads in MiXCR, one entry per CDR3 protein. The sample carries approximately 250,000 distinct CDR3 sequences, roughly 3.7% recorded once. This sample was taken from a study of T cells after yellow fever vaccination. The V and J ends lost 6 bases and 2 bases respectively, with 11 bases between them. The V gene's germline CDR1 is MNHEY and CDR2 SVGEGT. This CDR3 comprises 15 residues. The sequence was obtained from a man between 18 and 35 years old who received the YFV17D yellow fever vaccine. Sequences were derived from PBMCs, sampled 15 days after the yellow fever booster vaccination. This sequence joins TRBV6-2 or TRBV6-3 and TRBJ2-6, with D maybe TRBD1 (5 bases). The CDR3 is CASRHRLPGANVLTF. CDR3 in DNA: TGTGCCAGCAGACACAGGTTGCCTGGGGCCAACGTCCTGACTTTC.